This entry lists 27 T cell receptor beta chains sequenced from one sample in a study of identical twins. TCRdb re-analysed the 5' RACE reads in MiXCR, keeping a single row per CDR3 protein. The repertoire has hundreds of thousands of distinct CDR3 sequences, less than 8% of them found once; the top ten carry 1.5% to 2.5%. These data also formed part of another study, on yellow fever vaccine responses in identical twins.

Sequences were obtained from memory (CD45RO+) T cells sorted from blood. These receptors came from a woman between 18 and 29 years old in good health.

The chain employs TRBV3-1 and TRBJ2-5, with D uncertain. V gave up 1 base and J gave up 4 bases, with 16 bases separating them. The CDR3 loop spans 16 amino acids. Germline CDR1 reads LGHDT; CDR2 reads YNNKEL (reference sequence). CDR3 sequence: CASSQVGTSHGETQYF. DNA of the CDR3: TGTGCCAGCAGCCAAGTTGGTACCTCACACGGAGAGACCCAGTACTTC.

The chain joins TRBV2 to TRBJ2-3, with 12 bases fitting TRBD2. The CDR3 is made up of 16 amino acids. CDR1 and CDR2 (germline): SNHLY, FYNNEI. V lost 4 bases and J lost 5; bases outside the gene matches: 7. The CDR3 region is CASSGSLAGGQDTQYF. CDR3 nucleotides: TGTGCCAGCAGTGGTAGTCTAGCGGGGGGGCAAGATACGCAGTATTTT.

V usage is TRBV7-9 and J usage is TRBJ2-5; 11 bases fit TRBD2. The CDR3 is 15 amino acids. Germline CDR1 SEHNR, CDR2 FQNEAQ (reference sequence). Trimming took 4 bases from V and 5 from J; bases not matched to a gene: 6. CDR3: CASSSLAGGLETQYF. The CDR3 region has the DNA TGTGCCAGCAGCTCGCTAGCGGGAGGTCTCGAGACCCAGTACTTC.

This clonotype was seen more than once but under ten times. This rearrangement joins TRBV7-3 to TRBJ2-3, with 7 nucleotides matching TRBD2. There are 13 residues in the CDR3. V lost 0 bases to trimming and J lost 13 bases; unmatched junction nucleotides: 7. Germline V gene sequence: CDR1 SGHTA, CDR2 FQGTGA. The CDR3 here is CASSLTSETSKYF. DNA of the CDR3: TGTGCCAGCAGCTTAACCTCCGAGACTAGCAAGTATTTT. The full variable domain, rest sourced from reference TRBV7-3 and TRBJ2-3, is GAGVSQTPSNKVTEKGKYVELRCDPISGHTALYWYRQSLGQGPEFLIYFQGTGAADDSGLPNDRFFAVRPEGSVSTLKIQRTERGDSAVYLCASSLTSETSKYFGPGTRLTVL.

This clonotype was counted a few times. This chain joins TRBV7-2 and TRBJ1-2; D is perhaps TRBD1 (6 bases). CDR3 length: 15 residues. Trimming removed 0 bases from V and 8 bases from J, with 16 bases in between. CDR1 is SGHTA, CDR2 FQGNSA, per germline. CDR3 sequence (DNA): TGTGCCAGCAGCTTAGCCGAGACACAGGGTAGAGGCTACACCTTC. It is translated as CASSLAETQGRGYTF.

This clonotype was detected only a few times. The rearrangement uses TRBV20-1 and TRBJ1-1; 10 nucleotides agree with TRBD1. V shed 5 bases, J shed 5 bases, and the junction held 5 bases outside the gene matches. This CDR3 has 13 amino acids. Germline lookup yields CDR1 DFQATT and CDR2 SNEGSKA (reference sequence). The CDR3 DNA follows: TGCAGTGCTCCCGGGACAGGGGTTACTGAAGCTTTCTTT. It encodes CSAPGTGVTEAFF.

This clonotype came up many times. This rearrangement joins TRBV18 to TRBJ2-7; D uncertain. The CDR3 is 11 amino acids. Germline lookup yields CDR1 KGHSH and CDR2 LQKENI. Trimming stripped 6 bases from V and 3 bases from J, with 6 bases between. In DNA form, the CDR3 reads TGTGCCAGCTCCTCGGACTACGAGCAGTACTTC. This translates into CASSSDYEQYF.

A note on this clonotype: A read error may explain this, as a much larger clone is one base away. V is TRBV29-1 and J is TRBJ2-7; D might be TRBD1 (6 bases). V lost 7 bases and J lost 4, with 17 bases in between. The germline CDR1 and CDR2 sequences are SQVTM and ANQGSEA. The CDR3 runs to 13 residues. CDR3 nucleotide sequence: TGCAGCGCTGAGGAACAGGGTATTTACGAGCAGTACTTC. The encoded protein is CSAEEQGIYEQYF.

This clonotype was recorded many times. The J gene is TRBJ2-1, the V gene TRBV3-1, with 8 bases lining up with TRBD1. Germline loops: CDR1 LGHDT, CDR2 YNNKEL (reference sequence). J gave up 6 bases and V 6 bases, and 4 bases lay outside the gene matches. This CDR3 has 13 amino acids. The CDR3 region is CASSNTGGNEQFF. The DNA for the CDR3 is TGTGCCAGCAGTAATACAGGGGGCAATGAGCAGTTCTTC.

The gene calls are TRBV12-3 or TRBV12-4 and TRBJ2-6, with 9 bases identical to TRBD1. With 6 bases clipped from V and 2 bases from J, the junction kept 5 bases outside the gene matches. The CDR3 spans 16 residues. The CDR3 protein is CASRGQGGTGANVLTF. The CDR3 DNA follows: TGTGCCAGCAGGGGACAGGGAGGAACTGGGGCCAACGTCCTGACTTTC.

This clonotype appeared many times. This chain uses TRBV5-1 with TRBJ2-5; 15 bases are a match to TRBD2. This CDR3 has 16 amino acids. From germline, CDR1 is SGHRS and CDR2 YFSETQ. Trimming removed 5 bases from V and 1 base from J; junction bases left unmatched: 3. The CDR3 loop reads CASRSGLAGGQETQYF. CDR3 DNA sequence: TGCGCCAGCAGGTCGGGACTAGCGGGGGGCCAAGAGACCCAGTACTTC.

This clonotype came up many times. The gene calls are TRBV7-2 and TRBJ1-5; 7 nucleotides match TRBD1. V gave up 3 bases and J gave up 3 bases; unmatched junction bases: 5. This CDR3 comprises 15 residues. CDR1 is SGHTA and CDR2 is FQGNSA in the germline V gene. The CDR3 DNA follows: TGTGCCAGCAGCTTGACAGGGACAGTCAATCAGCCCCAGCATTTT. Encoded protein: CASSLTGTVNQPQHF.

This clonotype was seen a few times. This chain joins TRBV7-2 and TRBJ2-1; 8 bases are a match to TRBD1. In germline, CDR1 is SGHTA, CDR2 FQGNSA. The CDR3 has 14 amino acids. V lost 7 bases to trimming and J lost 7 bases; unmatched junction nucleotides: 9. The CDR3 protein is CASTNTGGPNEQFF. The CDR3 DNA reads as TGTGCCAGCACCAACACAGGGGGACCAAATGAGCAGTTCTTC.

At least ten counts were recorded for this clonotype. The chain carries TRBV29-1 and TRBJ2-5; 13 bases align to TRBD2. V lost 6 bases and J lost 5; bases outside the gene matches: 0. The CDR3 sequence is 12 residues long. Germline V lookup: CDR1 SQVTM, CDR2 ANQGSEA. CDR3 nucleotides: TGCAGCGTACTAGCGGGGGGGGAGACCCAGTACTTC. It translates to CSVLAGGETQYF. Drawing the rest from reference TRBV29-1 and TRBJ2-5, the complete variable domain is SAVISQKPSRDICQRGTSLTIQCQVDSQVTMMFWYRQQPGQSLTLIATANQGSEATYESGFVIDKFPISRPNLTFSTLTVSNMSPEDSSIYLCSVLAGGETQYFGPGTRLLVL.

This clonotype was detected ten times or more. The chain is built from TRBV6-5 and TRBJ2-7; D gene unclear. The CDR3 length is 14 residues. Germline CDR1 reads MNHEY; CDR2 reads SVGAGI. The V end was cut by 2 bases, the J end by 2 bases, with 10 bases between. CDR3 protein: CASSYPGRPYEQYF. DNA for the CDR3: TGTGCCAGCAGTTACCCGGGTCGTCCCTACGAGCAGTACTTC.

There are many counts of this clonotype. The chain recombines TRBV28 with TRBJ2-2; possible D gene TRBD2, 7 bases. Germline V gene data show CDR1 as MDHEN and CDR2 as SYDVKM. The CDR3 is 16 residues long. V shed 2 bases and J shed 5 bases, with 15 bases lying between them. The CDR3 DNA reads TGTGCCAGCAGTTTACCCACAGGGCGGGGGACCGGGGAGCTGTTTTTT. This translates into CASSLPTGRGTGELFF. Full variable domain (outside the CDR3, taken from reference TRBV28 and TRBJ2-2): DVKVTQSSRYLVKRTGEKVFLECVQDMDHENMFWYRQDPGLGLRLIYFSYDVKMKEKGDIPEGYSVSREKKERFSLILESASTNQTSMYLCASSLPTGRGTGELFFGEGSRLTVL.

The genes are TRBV30 and TRBJ2-4, with 9 bases fitting TRBD1. CDR3 length equals 18 residues. CDR1 and CDR2 (germline): GTSNPN, SVGIG (reference sequence). The trim removed 5 bases at V and 0 bases at J, leaving 14 bases unmatched. CDR3 sequence: CAWVPGQGGVIAKNIQYF. CDR3 bases: TGTGCCTGGGTACCGGGACAGGGTGGGGTCATAGCCAAAAACATTCAGTACTTC.

This clonotype was recorded at least ten times. The V call is TRBV5-1, the J call TRBJ1-4; no firm D call. Trimming stripped 4 bases from V and 7 bases from J, with 11 bases between. The CDR3 length is 13 residues. Germline assignment: CDR1 SGHRS and CDR2 YFSETQ. CDR3 DNA: TGCGCCAGCAGCGTTGGGCCTCCTGAAAAACTGTTTTTT. Its translation is CASSVGPPEKLFF.

The chain has TRBV27 and TRBJ2-5; D not resolved. Germline CDR1 reads MNHEY; CDR2 reads SMNVEV (reference sequence). V lost 7 bases to trimming and J lost 5 bases, with 8 bases between them. This CDR3 contains 11 residues. The CDR3 coding sequence is TGTGCCAGCACCGACTGGGAGACCCAGTACTTC. Translation: CASTDWETQYF.

The chain links TRBV29-1 to TRBJ2-1; the D is unclear. The CDR3 totals 12 residues. V was trimmed by 7 bases and J by 5 bases, leaving 12 bases between them. Per germline, CDR1 SQVTM and CDR2 ANQGSEA. In nucleotides, the CDR3 is TGCAGCGAAACCGGGCCGAACAATGAGCAGTTCTTC. This encodes CSETGPNNEQFF.

The table lists this clonotype with many counts. The genes are TRBV9 and TRBJ2-7; 9 positions agree with TRBD2. There are 15 residues in the CDR3. Per the germline V gene, CDR1 is SGDLS and CDR2 is YYNGEE. Trimming cost V 3 bases and J 0 bases; bases outside gene matches: 4. For the CDR3, the DNA is TGTGCCAGCAGCGCTAGCGGGATTAGCTCCTACGAGCAGTACTTC. This gives the protein CASSASGISSYEQYF.

This clonotype came up a few times. The chain couples TRBV7-2 to TRBJ2-7; possible D gene TRBD1, 6 bases. The ends were cut back, 1 base at V and 5 bases at J, with 12 bases in the middle. Germline loops: CDR1 SGHTA, CDR2 FQGNSA. The CDR3 runs 14 residues. This CDR3 is CASSLVRAGDEQYF. Written as DNA, the CDR3 is TGTGCCAGCAGCTTAGTGAGGGCAGGGGACGAGCAGTACTTC.

This clonotype appeared a few times. The junction and the germline gene differ at one end; a read error may be behind it. The chain carries TRBV7-9 and TRBJ2-7, with D perhaps matching TRBD1 (5 bases). CDR3 length: 13 amino acids. Per germline, CDR1 SEHNR and CDR2 FQNEAQ (reference sequence). Here the CDR3 DNA reads TGTGCCAGCAGCGCTACCGATTCCTGGACAAGTAACTTC. Its translation is CASSATDSWTSNF. Based on the CDR3 plus reference TRBV7-9 and TRBJ2-7, the full variable domain is DTGVSQNPRHKITKRGQNVTFRCDPISEHNRLYWYRQTLGQGPEFLTYFQNEAQLEKSRLLSDRFSAERPKGSFSTLEIQRTEQGDSAMYLCASSATDSWTSNFGPGTRLTVT.

This sequence joins TRBV5-5 and TRBJ1-5; D gene ambiguous. Trimming stripped 4 bases from V and 3 bases from J, with 20 bases between. Looked up from germline, CDR1 is SGHKS and CDR2 is YYEKEE (reference sequence). This CDR3 has 17 amino acids. The CDR3 nucleotides are TGTGCCAGCAGCCCCGGACCCTATAGTACGGCCAATCAGCCCCAGCATTTT. This encodes CASSPGPYSTANQPQHF.

The chain has TRBV12-3 or TRBV12-4 and TRBJ2-3; D uncertain. V was cut by 3 bases and J by 4 bases, with 11 bases left in between. CDR3 size: 14 residues. The CDR3 bases are TGTGCCAGCAGTTTTGACACCGTAGCAGATACGCAGTATTTT. Translated, it gives CASSFDTVADTQYF.

This clonotype was observed a handful of times. The chain links TRBV20-1 to TRBJ1-5; the match to TRBD1 covers 8 bases. Germline CDR1 DFQATT, CDR2 SNEGSKA (reference sequence). J lost 3 bases, V lost 4 bases, and 5 bases had no gene match. This CDR3 spans 14 amino acids. This CDR3 is CSAKKTGDNQPQHF. The CDR3 DNA follows: TGCAGTGCTAAAAAGACAGGGGACAATCAGCCCCAGCATTTT.

This clonotype was seen a handful of times. The V call is TRBV10-3, the J call TRBJ1-1, with D perhaps TRBD1 (5 bases). CDR1 and CDR2 from the germline V gene are ENHRY and SYGVKD. V was pared by 7 bases and J by 4 bases, with 13 bases between. This CDR3 has 13 amino acids. CDR3 residues: CAIIGREGTEAFF. The CDR3 DNA follows: TGTGCCATCATTGGCAGGGAGGGCACTGAAGCTTTCTTT.